The entry below gives a single T cell receptor (beta chain) sequence along with its context. This specimen comes from a study of cytomegalovirus exposure and HLA in healthy donors. The CDR3 loop spans 14 amino acids. Repertoires were generated with immunoSEQ multiplex PCR, while TCRdb's copy carries only in-frame clones and drops some. Of approximately 150,000 clones in the sample, 85% to 90% were seen once. Sequencing was done on a sample of PBMCs. The receptor comes from a man between 18 and 29 years old in good health and CMV-seropositive. The V and J genes are TRBV7-5 and TRBJ1-1; TRBD1 is the table's D call, not checked against the DNA. TRBV7-5 is a pseudogene. In nucleotides, the CDR3 is TGTGCCAGAAGCCCACGGACAGTGAACACTGAAGCTTTCTTT. It yields the protein CARSPRTVNTEAFF.